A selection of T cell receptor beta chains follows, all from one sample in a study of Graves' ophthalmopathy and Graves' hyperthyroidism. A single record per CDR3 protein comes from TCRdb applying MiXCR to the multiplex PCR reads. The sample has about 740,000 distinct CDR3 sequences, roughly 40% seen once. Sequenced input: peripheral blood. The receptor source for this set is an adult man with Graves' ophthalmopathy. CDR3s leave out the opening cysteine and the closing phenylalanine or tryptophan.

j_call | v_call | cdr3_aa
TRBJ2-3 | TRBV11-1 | ASSLPGARTDTQY
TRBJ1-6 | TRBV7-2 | ASSPEAFNSPLH
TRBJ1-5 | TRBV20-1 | SAREGGANQPQH
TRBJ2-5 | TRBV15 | ATSRDSRSQPQY
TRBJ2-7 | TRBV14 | ASSQVVSREQY
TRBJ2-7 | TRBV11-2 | ASSQNPHSYEQY
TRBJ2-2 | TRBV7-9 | ASSSQMTGVVGELF
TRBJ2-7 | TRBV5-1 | ASSLGPLSSYEQY
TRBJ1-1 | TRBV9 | ASSVSVGSNTEAF
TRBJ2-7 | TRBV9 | ASSPGGDEQY
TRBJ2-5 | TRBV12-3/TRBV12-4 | ASSHEVAGGKETQY
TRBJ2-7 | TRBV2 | ASSSGRGWHEQY
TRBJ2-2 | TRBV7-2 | ASSLGRGNTGELL
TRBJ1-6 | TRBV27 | ASSPQGTDSPLH
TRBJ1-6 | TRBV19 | ASRVVYNSPLH
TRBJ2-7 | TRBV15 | ATSRAMGDTGRSYEQY
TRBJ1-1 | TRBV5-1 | ASSLSPRTGANTEAF
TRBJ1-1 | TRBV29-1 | SVGGTEAF
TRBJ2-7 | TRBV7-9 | ASSRGSRPPYEQY
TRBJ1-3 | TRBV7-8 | ASSLARFRSGNTIY
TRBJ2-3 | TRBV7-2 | ATDSTDTQY
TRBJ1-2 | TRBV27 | ASSPGQGQYGYT
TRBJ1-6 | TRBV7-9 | ASSSEQGNSPLH
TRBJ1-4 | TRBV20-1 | SARINEKLF
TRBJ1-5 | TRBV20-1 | SAESYRGYNQPQH
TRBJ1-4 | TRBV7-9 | ASSFGIGTGEEKLF
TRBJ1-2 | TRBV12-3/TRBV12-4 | ASSGLAYFNYGYT
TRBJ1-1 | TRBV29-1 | SVEGVLGSGVNTEAF
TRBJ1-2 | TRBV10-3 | AISESGEVGYDGYT
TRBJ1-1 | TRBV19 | ASSFLPVMNTEAF